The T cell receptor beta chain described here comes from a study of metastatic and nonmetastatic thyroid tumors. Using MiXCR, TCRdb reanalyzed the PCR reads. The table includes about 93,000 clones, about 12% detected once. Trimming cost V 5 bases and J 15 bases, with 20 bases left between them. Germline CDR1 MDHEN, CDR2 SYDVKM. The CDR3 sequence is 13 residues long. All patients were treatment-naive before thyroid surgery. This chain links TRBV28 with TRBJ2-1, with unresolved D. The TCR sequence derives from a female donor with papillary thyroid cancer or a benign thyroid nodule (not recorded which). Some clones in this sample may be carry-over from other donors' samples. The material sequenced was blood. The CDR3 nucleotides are TGTGCCAGCAGTATCATTAACGCCGGACCTCCGTTCTTC. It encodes CASSIINAGPPFF. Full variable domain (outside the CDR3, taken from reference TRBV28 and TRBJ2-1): DVKVTQSSRYLVKRTGEKVFLECVQDMDHENMFWYRQDPGLGLRLIYFSYDVKMKEKGDIPEGYSVSREKKERFSLILESASTNQTSMYLCASSIINAGPPFFGPGTRLTVL.